This T cell receptor beta chain was identified during a study of blood T cell repertoires in COVID-19. In the study overall: In each case, the material was cDNA or gDNA derived from T cells, B-cell-depleted T cells, or PBMCs.

For this clone: This CDR3 is also generated by other DNA sequences in the sample.

The germline V gene encodes CDR1 SGHTA and CDR2 FQGTGA. V trimming: 5 bases; J trimming: 5 bases; junction bases outside the gene matches: 6. The CDR3 has 14 amino acids. Original data processing: By means of reference gene primer amplification, nucleated cell counts were estimated. Sequencing was performed with immunoSEQ multiplex PCR; in TCRdb, only in-frame clones are kept and a portion is missing. Clone size and the V and J calls come from that table; the DNA yielded D and trimming. Of 200,000 to 300,000 clones listed, about 85% were seen once; the top ten hold roughly 4%. The receptor comes from a man aged 60 to 75 who had recovered from COVID-19. The specimen was peripheral blood. The chain has TRBV7-3 and TRBJ2-5; 9 bases map to TRBD1. CDR3 amino acids: CASSPTGGRETQYF. CDR3 sequence (DNA): TGTGCCAGCAGCCCCACAGGGGGCCGGGAGACCCAGTACTTC.